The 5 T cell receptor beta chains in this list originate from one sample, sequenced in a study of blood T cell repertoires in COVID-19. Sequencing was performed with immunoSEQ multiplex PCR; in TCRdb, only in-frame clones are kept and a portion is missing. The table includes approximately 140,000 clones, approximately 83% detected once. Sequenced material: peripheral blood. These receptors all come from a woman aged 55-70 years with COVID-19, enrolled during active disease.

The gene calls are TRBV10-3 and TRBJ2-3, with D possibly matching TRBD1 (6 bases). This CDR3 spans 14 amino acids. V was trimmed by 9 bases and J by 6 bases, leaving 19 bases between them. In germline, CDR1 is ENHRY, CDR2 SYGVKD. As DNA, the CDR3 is TGTGCCATTAACAGGGCTGTAGGGGACGATACGCAGTATTTT. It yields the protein CAINRAVGDDTQYF.

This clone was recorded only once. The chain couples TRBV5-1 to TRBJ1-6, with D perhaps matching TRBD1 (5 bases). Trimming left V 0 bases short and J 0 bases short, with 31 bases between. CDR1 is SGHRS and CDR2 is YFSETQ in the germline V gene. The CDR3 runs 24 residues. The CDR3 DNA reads TGCGCCAGCAGCTTGGGGGAGGGCGGAGGAGGGGATTTTTCGTCCCTCTCCTATAATTCACCCCTCCACTTT. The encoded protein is CASSLGEGGGGDFSSLSYNSPLHF.

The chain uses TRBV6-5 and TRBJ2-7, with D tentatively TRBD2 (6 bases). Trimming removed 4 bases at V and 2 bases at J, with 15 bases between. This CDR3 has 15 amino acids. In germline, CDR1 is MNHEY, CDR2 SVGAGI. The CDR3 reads CASSSAGGWAYEQYF. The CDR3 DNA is TGTGCCAGCAGTTCCGCCGGAGGGTGGGCCTACGAGCAGTACTTC.

The CDR3 is CASSKQGGNQPQHF. For the CDR3, the DNA is TGTGCCAGCAGCAAACAGGGTGGCAATCAGCCCCAGCATTTT. The chain recombines TRBV21-1 with TRBJ1-5; TRBD1 is the table's D call and was not checked against the DNA. TRBV21-1 is assigned pseudogene status. CDR3 length: 14 amino acids.

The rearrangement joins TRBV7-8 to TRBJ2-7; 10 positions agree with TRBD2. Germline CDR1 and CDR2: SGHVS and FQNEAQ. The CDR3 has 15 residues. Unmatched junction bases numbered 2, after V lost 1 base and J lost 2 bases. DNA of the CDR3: TGTGCCAGCAGCTTAGTAGCGGGGGGCCCCTACGAGCAGTACTTC. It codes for CASSLVAGGPYEQYF.